Shown below are 27 T cell receptor beta chains from a single sample sequenced in a study of T cells in Graves' hyperthyroidism and ophthalmopathy. Template material for amplifying TCR beta CDR3 regions consisted of RNA transcripts. First-round RT-PCR of the TCR CDR3 relied on the HTBI primer set. MiXCR was run by TCRdb on the multiplex PCR reads, yielding one entry per CDR3 protein. The data hold some 460,000 distinct CDR3 sequences, with 15% to 19% observed a single time. The sequenced material came from blood. The origin of the receptors is a woman aged 18-30 years with Graves' hyperthyroidism.

This chain links TRBV20-1 with TRBJ2-3; the match to TRBD2 covers 9 bases. This CDR3 region has 15 residues. V was clipped by 5 bases and J by 7 bases; unmatched bases: 13. Germline CDR1 reads DFQATT; CDR2 reads SNEGSKA (reference sequence). The CDR3 reads CSAPTSGFGGNTQYF. The CDR3 DNA is TGCAGTGCTCCCACTAGCGGGTTCGGGGGAAATACGCAGTATTTT.

This clonotype was seen only a few times. This chain links TRBV5-1 with TRBJ2-7; 10 bases fit TRBD1. V was pared by 0 bases and J by 5 bases, with 5 bases of the junction left unmatched. The germline CDR1 and CDR2 sequences are SGHRS and YFSETQ. The CDR3 sequence is 15 residues long. This CDR3 is CASSLEGTGANEQYF. Written as DNA, the CDR3 is TGCGCCAGCAGCTTGGAAGGGACAGGGGCGAACGAGCAGTACTTC.

This chain connects TRBV12-5 to TRBJ1-5; tentatively, D is TRBD1 (5 bases). Germline CDR1 is LGHNT and CDR2 is FRNRAP. The CDR3 loop spans 13 amino acids. Trimming shortened V by 4 bases and J by 7 bases, and 11 bases separated the two germline ends. This chain's CDR3 is CASGSRAGQPQHF. The DNA of the CDR3 is TGTGCTAGTGGTTCCAGGGCTGGACAGCCCCAGCATTTT.

This clonotype has ten or more counts. The CDR3 loop reads CASTPGGRQETQYF. Written as DNA, the CDR3 is TGTGCCAGCACCCCGGGGGGGCGCCAAGAGACCCAGTACTTC. This sequence joins TRBV9 and TRBJ2-5; TRBD2 matches 8 bases. Germline V gene sequence: CDR1 SGDLS, CDR2 YYNGEE. This CDR3 has 14 amino acids. Trimming at V came to 6 bases and at J to 1 base, leaving 5 bases not matched to a gene.

The V gene is TRBV19, the J gene TRBJ2-1; weak D call: TRBD2 (6 bases). V lost 1 base and J lost 3, with 13 bases in between. The germline V gene has CDR1 LNHDA and CDR2 SQIVND (reference sequence). There are 16 residues in the CDR3. The CDR3 protein is CASSIGYGRVYNEQFF. DNA of the CDR3: TGTGCCAGTAGTATAGGTTACGGGAGAGTCTACAATGAGCAGTTCTTC.

V and J are TRBV2 and TRBJ2-3; 7 nucleotides line up with TRBD2. This CDR3 is 16 amino acids long. V was pared by 4 bases and J by 2 bases, with 9 bases of the junction left unmatched. Germline V gene lookup returns CDR1 SNHLY and CDR2 FYNNEI. CDR3 region: CASSAPSGVNTDTQYF. As DNA, the CDR3 is TGTGCCAGCAGTGCTCCCAGCGGGGTAAACACAGATACGCAGTATTTT.

The V gene is TRBV12-3 or TRBV12-4, the J gene TRBJ2-1, with 13 bases that match TRBD2. The CDR3 sequence is 18 residues long. V shed 6 bases and J 6 bases; nucleotides not matched to a gene: 14. CDR3 bases: TGTGCCAGCAGCCGAACTGGACTAGCGGGAGTTTCGGCCAATGAGCAGTTCTTC. Amino acids: CASSRTGLAGVSANEQFF.

This clonotype has ten or more counts. The gene calls are TRBV5-1 and TRBJ2-7, with 10 bases identical to TRBD1. CDR1 SGHRS and CDR2 YFSETQ come from the germline V gene. The V segment lost 5 bases and the J segment 5 bases; nucleotides outside the gene matches: 7. The CDR3 totals 14 residues. Here the CDR3 DNA reads TGCGCCAGCAGTATTGGGACAGGGGTCGACGAGCAGTACTTC. Translation gives CASSIGTGVDEQYF.

With respect to this clonotype: Given the absence of the conserved phenylalanine or tryptophan at the CDR3 end, a read error is likely. The V call is TRBV6-2 or TRBV6-3, the J call TRBJ2-7; D not certain. This CDR3 is 11 amino acids long. V shed 8 bases and J shed 0 bases, with 5 bases lying between them. Germline lookup yields CDR1 MNHEY and CDR2 SVGEGT. The CDR3 reads CASDDSYEQYL. DNA of the CDR3: TGTGCCAGCGACGACTCCTACGAGCAGTACCTC.

There are a few counts of this clonotype. The V and J genes are TRBV28 and TRBJ1-5, with TRBD1 matching over 7 bases. CDR3 length: 14 residues. Germline CDR1 and CDR2: MDHEN and SYDVKM. V shed 6 bases, J shed 2 bases, and the junction held 4 bases outside the gene matches. The CDR3 nucleotides are TGTGCCAGCAGCTCCGACAGGGGCAATCAGCCCCAGCATTTT. Residues: CASSSDRGNQPQHF.

This clonotype was found many times. The V gene is TRBV2, the J gene TRBJ2-7; D gene unclear. Between the trimmed V and J ends, which lost 6 bases and 3 bases, there was a span of 15 bases. Germline values: CDR1 SNHLY, CDR2 FYNNEI. The CDR3 contains 14 residues. The CDR3 sequence: CASSPDVAIYEQYF. The CDR3 DNA reads as TGTGCCAGCAGCCCGGACGTGGCCATCTACGAGCAGTACTTC.

At least ten counts were recorded for this clonotype. V and J are TRBV5-5 and TRBJ1-5, with a weak D call TRBD1 (6 bases). There are 15 residues in the CDR3. Germline assignment: CDR1 SGHKS and CDR2 YYEKEE (reference sequence). Between the trimmed V and J ends, which lost 1 base and 1 base, there was a span of 9 bases. The CDR3 here is CASSLRGASNQPQHF. CDR3 nucleotide sequence: TGTGCCAGCAGCTTGCGGGGGGCGAGCAATCAGCCCCAGCATTTT.

This clonotype came up many times. An end of the junction does not agree with germline; a read error may underlie this. The rearrangement links TRBV12-3 or TRBV12-4 to TRBJ2-2; 9 nucleotides match TRBD2. The CDR3 totals 14 residues. CDR3 amino acids: CASRLAGVTGELFF. CDR3 bases: TGTGCCAGCAGATTAGCGGGAGTGACCGGGGAGCTGTTTTTT.

The V gene is TRBV24-1, the J gene TRBJ2-5; D is undetermined. This CDR3 is 11 amino acids long. Trimming took off 9 bases at V and 4 bases at J, with 8 bases between the two ends. Germline V lookup: CDR1 KGHDR, CDR2 SFDVKD. The CDR3 DNA sequence: TGTGCCACCTCTCGGGTAGAGACCCAGTACTTC. This gives the protein CATSRVETQYF.

This sequence joins TRBV6-1 and TRBJ2-7; D is perhaps TRBD1 or TRBD2 (5 bases each). Trimming removed 6 bases at V and 2 bases at J, with 14 bases between. CDR1 and CDR2 from the germline V gene are MNHNS and SASEGT. The CDR3 loop spans 14 amino acids. The CDR3 nucleotides read TGTGCCAGCAGACCCGGGACGCCCACCTACGAGCAGTACTTC. Protein: CASRPGTPTYEQYF.

This clonotype has at least ten counts. The V gene is TRBV11-2, the J gene TRBJ2-7; 7 bases fit TRBD1. J lost 1 base, V lost 1 base, and 4 bases had no gene match. CDR3 size: 15 residues. From germline, CDR1 is SGHAT and CDR2 FQNNGV. CDR3 DNA sequence: TGTGCCAGCAGCTTAGTACGGGACAGTTCCTACGAGCAGTACTTC. Protein sequence: CASSLVRDSSYEQYF.

V gene TRBV5-6 combines with J gene TRBJ1-5; D unresolved. CDR1 and CDR2 from the germline V gene are SGHDT and YYEEEE. V was pared by 0 bases and J by 0 bases, with 10 bases between. CDR3 size: 16 residues. The CDR3 DNA sequence: TGTGCCAGCAGCTTGGGACGGAAGAATAGCAATCAGCCCCAGCATTTT. This encodes CASSLGRKNSNQPQHF. Filled out from reference TRBV5-6 and TRBJ1-5, the complete variable domain reads DAGVTQSPTHLIKTRGQQVTLRCSPKSGHDTVSWYQQALGQGPQFIFQYYEEEERQRGNFPDRFSGHQFPNYSSELNVNALLLGDSALYLCASSLGRKNSNQPQHFGDGTRLSIL.

This clonotype has ten or more counts. The genes are TRBV2 and TRBJ1-1; unclear D gene. The V gene's germline CDR1 is SNHLY and CDR2 FYNNEI. V was clipped by 6 bases and J by 7 bases, with 9 bases between them. The CDR3 runs to 11 residues. CDR3 sequence reads: CASSVGGEAFF. The CDR3 bases are TGTGCCAGCAGCGTTGGAGGTGAAGCTTTCTTT.

This clonotype showed up many times. The chain is built from TRBV27 and TRBJ2-7; D perhaps matches TRBD2 (7 bases). The CDR3 is 19 amino acids. Germline assignment: CDR1 MNHEY and CDR2 SMNVEV (reference sequence). V dropped 3 bases and J dropped 1 base, with 25 bases sitting between them. As DNA, the CDR3 is TGTGCCAGCAGTTTTCGGCAGGATGGTCGAGCGGGGACATCCTACGAGCAGTACTTC. Translated, it gives CASSFRQDGRAGTSYEQYF.

Of note for this clonotype: A much larger clone lies one base from this, so it may be a read error. The rearrangement uses TRBV6-1 and TRBJ1-2, with D uncertain. Germline values: CDR1 MNHNS, CDR2 SASEGT. This CDR3 comprises 14 residues. V lost 6 bases to trimming and J lost 4 bases, with 15 bases between them. The CDR3 DNA follows: TGTGCCAGCAGGCCCGGGTCAGACTCCTATGGCTACACCTTC. Protein product: CASRPGSDSYGYTF.

CDR3 DNA sequence: TGTGCCAGCAGCTCGACAGGGTTTGGAAACACCATATATTTT. Translation: CASSSTGFGNTIYF. The V call is TRBV5-4, the J call TRBJ1-3; 7 nucleotides line up with TRBD1. This CDR3 has 14 residues. Germline V gives CDR1 SGHNT, CDR2 YYREEE (reference sequence). With V trimmed by 3 bases and J by 3 bases, 3 bases remained unmatched.

This clonotype was observed a few times. V is TRBV20-1 and J is TRBJ2-2; 13 bases fit TRBD2. V was pared by 3 bases and J by 0 bases, with 1 base of the junction left unmatched. In germline, CDR1 is DFQATT, CDR2 SNEGSKA (reference sequence). The CDR3 length is 16 residues. The CDR3 sequence is CSARTSGRTNTGELFF. CDR3 coding DNA: TGCAGTGCTAGGACTAGCGGGAGGACGAACACCGGGGAGCTGTTTTTT.

CDR3 loop: CSARDLAGAGNTIYF. In nucleotides, the CDR3 is TGCAGTGCTAGAGATCTCGCAGGGGCTGGAAACACCATATATTTT. This chain links TRBV20-1 with TRBJ1-3; D perhaps matches TRBD1 (6 bases). The length of the CDR3 is 15 residues. V was cut by 0 bases and J by 2 bases, with 11 bases left in between. Germline-derived CDR1 and CDR2 are DFQATT and SNEGSKA (reference sequence).

The chain combines TRBV20-1 with TRBJ2-3; possibly TRBD2 for D (6 bases). V was shortened by 7 bases and J by 9 bases, with 8 bases between the two germline ends. Germline values: CDR1 DFQATT, CDR2 SNEGSKA (reference sequence). This CDR3 has 9 residues. This CDR3 reads CSVGGTQYF. The CDR3 nucleotides are TGCAGTGTCGGGGGAACGCAGTATTTT.

At least ten counts were recorded for this clonotype. One end of the junction is discordant with germline, which a read error may explain. The chain carries TRBV20-1 and TRBJ2-1; tentatively, D is TRBD1 or TRBD2 (5 bases each). The CDR3 has 11 residues. From germline, CDR1 is DFQATT and CDR2 SNEGSKA (reference sequence). CDR3 protein: CSAFTTGTLLF. Here the CDR3 DNA reads TGCAGTGCCTTTACTACCGGGACCCTCCTCTTC.

This clonotype has a handful of counts. The rearrangement joins TRBV14 to TRBJ2-7; D possibly uses TRBD1 or TRBD2 (6 bases each). This CDR3 has 15 amino acids. V was clipped by 1 base and J by 5 bases, with 15 bases between them. The V gene's germline CDR1 is SGHDN and CDR2 FVKESK. The CDR3 spells CASSQVRGTPHEQYF. In DNA form, the CDR3 reads TGTGCCAGCAGCCAAGTTAGGGGGACTCCCCACGAGCAGTACTTC.

This clonotype showed up just a few times. The rearrangement uses TRBV4-1 and TRBJ1-6; unclear D gene. Deletions cut 4 bases from V and 10 bases from J, with 20 bases between. This CDR3 is 16 amino acids long. Germline V gene lookup returns CDR1 MGHRA and CDR2 YSYEKL. Written as DNA, the CDR3 is TGCGCCAGCAGCCTATACCCAAGGACGGAGGGCTCACCCCTCCACTTT. It specifies CASSLYPRTEGSPLHF.